These 27 T cell receptor beta chains were all obtained from the same sample, sequenced in a study of patients and donors after allogeneic stem cell transplantation. TCRdb passed the RT-PCR reads through MiXCR, listing each CDR3 protein once. This sample has over 400,000 distinct CDR3 sequences, with approximately 16% found just once. The source material was blood, either unsorted or a sorted T cell fraction (not recorded which). These receptors all stem from a human donor who was either an allogeneic HSCT recipient or a stem cell or donor lymphocyte infusion donor (not recorded which). It is not recorded whose cells these are; they may come from a transplant donor.

The chain links TRBV20-1 to TRBJ2-7; 8 nucleotides agree with TRBD1. V lost 3 bases to trimming and J lost 1 base; unmatched junction nucleotides: 2. The CDR3 sequence is 13 residues long. Germline CDR1 DFQATT, CDR2 SNEGSKA (reference sequence). CDR3 DNA: TGCAGTGCTAGGTACAGGGGGTCCTACGAGCAGTACTTC. It codes for CSARYRGSYEQYF.

The chain employs TRBV7-9 and TRBJ2-1, with 7 positions matching TRBD1. The V gene's germline CDR1 is SEHNR and CDR2 FQNEAQ (reference sequence). Unmatched junction bases numbered 7, after V lost 5 bases and J lost 0 bases. The CDR3 runs 16 residues. The CDR3: CASSVGQVLSYNEQFF. The CDR3, as DNA: TGTGCCAGCAGCGTTGGACAGGTCCTCTCCTACAATGAGCAGTTCTTC.

The chain has TRBV5-1 and TRBJ2-7, with 11 bases aligning to TRBD2. The CDR3 spans 18 residues. The V gene's germline CDR1 is SGHRS and CDR2 YFSETQ. Trimming cost V 0 bases and J 3 bases; bases outside gene matches: 11. DNA for the CDR3: TGCGCCAGCAGCTTGGACTTAGCCGTTAGCGGGAGGGGCTACGAGCAGTACTTC. This translates into CASSLDLAVSGRGYEQYF.

The gene calls are TRBV4-1 and TRBJ1-5; D perhaps matches TRBD1 (6 bases). CDR3 size: 17 residues. Deletions cut 4 bases from V and 0 bases from J, with 16 bases between. Germline CDR1 reads MGHRA; CDR2 reads YSYEKL. Here the CDR3 reads CASSPGNRAYSNQPQHF. CDR3 bases: TGCGCCAGCAGCCCAGGAAACAGGGCGTATAGCAATCAGCCCCAGCATTTT.

This chain uses TRBV7-9 with TRBJ2-1; TRBD1 agrees at 10 bases. This CDR3 contains 17 residues. CDR1 is SEHNR, CDR2 FQNEAQ, per germline (reference sequence). The ends lost 5 bases at V and 4 bases at J; junction bases unmatched: 11. The CDR3 nucleotides are TGTGCCAGCAGCCCATCCACCGGGACAGGGGATTACAATGAGCAGTTCTTC. Residues: CASSPSTGTGDYNEQFF.

This clonotype was seen a few times. The chain employs TRBV10-3 and TRBJ2-7; D possibly corresponds to TRBD1 (5 bases). The germline gives CDR1 ENHRY, CDR2 SYGVKD. The CDR3 loop spans 14 amino acids. Trimming pared 2 bases from V and 0 bases from J, leaving 8 bases between. The CDR3 loop reads CAISEGRASYEQYF. Here the CDR3 DNA reads TGTGCCATCAGTGAGGGCAGGGCCTCCTACGAGCAGTACTTC.

The chain couples TRBV27 to TRBJ1-2; 11 positions match TRBD1. Germline V lookup: CDR1 MNHEY, CDR2 SMNVEV (reference sequence). V dropped 2 bases and J dropped 4; count of bases not matched to a gene: 3. There are 15 residues in the CDR3. The CDR3 region is CASSLKGQGVYGYTF. CDR3 coding DNA: TGTGCCAGCAGTTTAAAGGGACAGGGGGTCTATGGCTACACCTTC.

The sample holds a few counts of this clonotype. This rearrangement joins TRBV19 to TRBJ1-4; D unclear. Deletions cut 5 bases from V and 7 bases from J, with 5 bases between. Germline V gives CDR1 LNHDA, CDR2 SQIVND (reference sequence). The length of the CDR3 is 11 residues. CDR3 loop: CASSSAEKLFF. CDR3 DNA: TGTGCCAGTAGTTCAGCTGAAAAACTGTTTTTT.

This clonotype was counted only a few times. The chain employs TRBV9 and TRBJ2-3; possibly TRBD1 for D (5 bases). Trimming shortened V by 4 bases and J by 6 bases, and 9 bases separated the two germline ends. CDR1 SGDLS and CDR2 YYNGEE come from the germline V gene. The CDR3 contains 12 residues. CDR3 sequence (DNA): TGTGCCAGCAGCCCAAGACAGGATACGCAGTATTTT. This gives the protein CASSPRQDTQYF.

This clonotype was counted ten times or more. This chain connects TRBV6-6 to TRBJ1-1; TRBD1 is a possible D gene (6 bases). CDR1 and CDR2 (germline): MNHNY, SVGAGI (reference sequence). The CDR3 extends over 12 amino acids. Written as DNA, the CDR3 is TGTGCTGGGGGGGCAGGTCGGACTGAAGCTTTCTTT. Translated, it gives CAGGAGRTEAFF.

This clonotype was found a few times. The gene calls are TRBV4-2 and TRBJ2-7, with TRBD1 identical over 8 bases. This CDR3 contains 16 residues. Germline CDR1 LGHNA, CDR2 YNFKEQ. J gave up 3 bases and V 1 base, and 8 bases lay outside the gene matches. CDR3 coding DNA: TGTGCCAGCAGCCAAGGTGGGACAGGAGGGTTCTACGAGCAGTACTTC. It is translated as CASSQGGTGGFYEQYF.

This chain links TRBV11-3 with TRBJ2-7; D not resolved. Germline V lookup: CDR1 SGHNT, CDR2 YENEEA. V lost 5 bases and J 6 bases, leaving 17 bases between the germline ends. This CDR3 region has 14 residues. The CDR3 spells CASSTWTVQFEQYF. The CDR3 region has the DNA TGTGCCAGCAGCACCTGGACGGTGCAGTTCGAGCAGTACTTC.

In its sample, this clonotype was seen a few times. CDR3 protein: CASSFSISRTNEKLFF. In DNA form, the CDR3 reads TGTGCCAGCAGTTTTAGCATCTCGAGAACTAATGAAAAACTGTTTTTT. The V and J genes are TRBV7-9 and TRBJ1-4; D uncertain. Per germline, CDR1 SEHNR and CDR2 FQNEAQ (reference sequence). V shed 6 bases and J shed 1 base, with 15 bases lying between them. The CDR3 runs to 16 residues.

This clonotype was detected only a few times. This chain joins TRBV18 and TRBJ2-1; TRBD1 agrees at 11 bases. Germline CDR1 reads KGHSH; CDR2 reads LQKENI. V was clipped by 2 bases and J by 0 bases; unmatched bases: 6. There are 18 residues in the CDR3. The CDR3 reads CASSPGTGGHPSYNEQFF. CDR3 DNA: TGTGCCAGCTCACCAGGGACAGGGGGACACCCCTCCTACAATGAGCAGTTCTTC.

The V gene is TRBV3-1, the J gene TRBJ2-5; weak D call: TRBD1 (5 bases). The CDR3 sequence is 15 residues long. Germline lookup yields CDR1 LGHDT and CDR2 YNNKEL (reference sequence). V was trimmed by 5 bases and J by 0 bases, leaving 13 bases between them. The CDR3 nucleotides read TGTGCCAGCAGCACCAAACAGGCCTACCAAGAGACCCAGTACTTC. This gives the protein CASSTKQAYQETQYF.

V usage is TRBV9 and J usage is TRBJ1-4; D remains ambiguous. The CDR3 covers 17 residues. In germline, CDR1 is SGDLS, CDR2 YYNGEE. V shed 3 bases and J shed 10 bases, with 25 bases lying between them. CDR3 region: CASSAGLLGEAGGKLFF. In DNA, the CDR3 is TGTGCCAGCAGCGCTGGATTGCTCGGGGAGGCTGGAGGAAAACTGTTTTTT.

This clonotype was recorded at least ten times. V is TRBV7-2 and J is TRBJ1-6; D call uncertain. The V and J ends lost 4 bases and 10 bases respectively, with 14 bases between them. In germline, CDR1 is SGHTA, CDR2 FQGNSA. The CDR3 runs 14 residues. The CDR3 DNA sequence: TGTGCCAGCAGCTCCGGGTTCCGAGGGTCACCCCTCCACTTT. Its protein product is CASSSGFRGSPLHF.

This clonotype came up a few times. The rearrangement links TRBV15 to TRBJ2-4, with unresolved D. Germline V gives CDR1 LNHNV, CDR2 YYDKDF (reference sequence). There are 15 residues in the CDR3. V shed 0 bases and J shed 6 bases, with 12 bases lying between them. CDR3 sequence: CATSREPAVGNIQYF. As DNA, the CDR3 is TGTGCCACCAGCAGAGAGCCGGCGGTTGGAAACATTCAGTACTTC.

The rearrangement uses TRBV11-2 and TRBJ2-4; the D is unclear. This CDR3 region has 16 residues. Germline CDR1 SGHAT, CDR2 FQNNGV. The V end lost 1 base, the J end lost 1 base, and 11 bases lay between the germline ends. DNA of the CDR3: TGTGCCAGCAGCTTAGCGCCGAATATGGCCAAAAACATTCAGTACTTC. Protein product: CASSLAPNMAKNIQYF.

This chain links TRBV7-9 with TRBJ2-7; 7 nucleotides line up with TRBD2. The CDR3 runs to 16 residues. Germline V gene data show CDR1 as SEHNR and CDR2 as FQNEAQ (reference sequence). V shed 7 bases, J shed 2 bases, and the junction held 14 bases outside the gene matches. CDR3 in amino acids: CASTLAGDRIPYEQYF. CDR3 coding DNA: TGTGCCAGCACTCTTGCGGGGGATCGGATCCCCTACGAGCAGTACTTC.

V gene TRBV29-1 combines with J gene TRBJ2-7; TRBD2 agrees at 8 bases. Unmatched junction bases numbered 4, after V lost 7 bases and J lost 5 bases. The length of the CDR3 is 11 residues. Per the germline V gene, CDR1 is SQVTM and CDR2 is ANQGSEA. The CDR3 protein is CSAGGGHEQYF. In nucleotides, the CDR3 is TGCAGCGCCGGGGGGGGCCACGAGCAGTACTTC.

The V gene is TRBV4-2, the J gene TRBJ1-3; weak D call: TRBD1 (5 bases). Germline loops: CDR1 LGHNA, CDR2 YNFKEQ. The CDR3 contains 14 residues. Trimming pared 5 bases from V and 4 bases from J, leaving 12 bases between. CDR3 nucleotide sequence: TGTGCCAGCAGCTTAGTCCGGGGCGGAAACACCATATATTTT. Amino acids: CASSLVRGGNTIYF.

A single count supports this clonotype. This chain uses TRBV12-3 or TRBV12-4 with TRBJ2-1, with TRBD1 matching over 10 bases. The CDR3 has 15 residues. V was clipped by 5 bases and J by 2 bases; unmatched bases: 3. The CDR3 bases are TGTGCCAGCAGTCCGACAGGGGGCCCCTACAATGAGCAGTTCTTC. Residues: CASSPTGGPYNEQFF.

This clonotype was seen more than once but under ten times. This chain links TRBV7-6 with TRBJ1-2; D is perhaps TRBD1 (6 bases). V shed 5 bases and J shed 5 bases, with 12 bases lying between them. The length of the CDR3 is 13 residues. CDR1 SGHVS and CDR2 FNYEAQ come from the germline V gene. CDR3 bases: TGTGCCAGCAGCCCGGACAGATATTATGGCTACACCTTC. Its translation: CASSPDRYYGYTF. Drawing the rest from reference TRBV7-6 and TRBJ1-2, the complete variable domain is GAGVSQSPRYKVTKRGQDVALRCDPISGHVSLYWYRQALGQGPEFLTYFNYEAQQDKSGLPNDRFSAERPEGSISTLTIQRTEQRDSAMYRCASSPDRYYGYTFGSGTRLTVV.

This chain links TRBV5-1 with TRBJ2-3; possibly TRBD2 for D (6 bases). This CDR3 is built from 14 residues. The germline gives CDR1 SGHRS, CDR2 YFSETQ. Trimming removed 0 bases from V and 5 bases from J, with 10 bases in between. The CDR3 DNA sequence: TGCGCCAGCAGCTTGGTTGGGGGGATAGATACGCAGTATTTT. Encoded protein: CASSLVGGIDTQYF.

The chain employs TRBV7-2 and TRBJ2-3; 7 bases map to TRBD2. V was pared by 3 bases and J by 0 bases, with 3 bases of the junction left unmatched. The germline V gene has CDR1 SGHTA and CDR2 FQGNSA. There are 15 residues in the CDR3. CDR3 sequence (DNA): TGTGCCAGCAGCTTTAGCGGGTCTAGCACAGATACGCAGTATTTT. Protein sequence: CASSFSGSSTDTQYF.

J is TRBJ2-7 and V is TRBV7-8; perhaps D is TRBD1 or TRBD2 (5 bases each). Germline loops: CDR1 SGHVS, CDR2 FQNEAQ. The CDR3 consists of 15 residues. The CDR3 region is CPPGRAGGSSYEQYF. In DNA, the CDR3 is TGTCCTCCGGGCAGGGCCGGTGGGAGCTCCTACGAGCAGTACTTC. The full variable domain, completed using reference TRBV7-8 and TRBJ2-7, is GAGVSQSPRYKVAKRGQDVALRCDPISGHVSLFWYQQALGQGPEFLTYFQNEAQLDKSGLPSDRFFAERPEGSVSTLKIQRTQQEDSAVYLCPPGRAGGSSYEQYFGPGTRLTVT.